This passage covers 2 T cell receptor beta chains from one sample sequenced in a study of blood T cell repertoires in COVID-19 (dated by TCRdb to about 2020). The library was obtained by the immunoSEQ multiplex PCR assay. Here the immuneACCESS table is served through TCRdb, limited to in-frame sequences with V and J called. Missing clones are a known gap in these copies; in checked studies unresolved V genes cover under half, and the rest lacks a known reason. Across this sample there are 150,000 or so clones, with approximately 91% seen only once. Together, the top ten hold approximately 2.4% of the sample. Sequencing input: peripheral blood. Every receptor here comes from a man aged 18 to 30 with acute or convalescent COVID-19.

This clone was seen only a few times. This sequence joins TRBV10-2 and TRBJ1-1, with D hard to call. Trimming removed 0 bases from V and 1 base from J, with 6 bases in between. CDR3 length equals 14 residues. CDR1 is WSHSY and CDR2 is SAAADI in the germline V gene. The DNA of the CDR3 is TGCGCCAGCAGTGAGTCAGGAGGGAACACTGAAGCTTTCTTT. Translating it yields CASSESGGNTEAFF.

The chain combines TRBV19 with TRBJ1-2, with TRBD1 matching over 11 bases. Germline values: CDR1 LNHDA, CDR2 SQIVND (reference sequence). The V gene end was trimmed by 3 bases and the J gene end by 6 bases; junction bases not matched to a gene: 3. CDR3 length: 14 residues. The CDR3 bases are TGTGCCAGTAGTATTACGGACAGGGGGCATGGCTACACCTTC. It yields the protein CASSITDRGHGYTF.